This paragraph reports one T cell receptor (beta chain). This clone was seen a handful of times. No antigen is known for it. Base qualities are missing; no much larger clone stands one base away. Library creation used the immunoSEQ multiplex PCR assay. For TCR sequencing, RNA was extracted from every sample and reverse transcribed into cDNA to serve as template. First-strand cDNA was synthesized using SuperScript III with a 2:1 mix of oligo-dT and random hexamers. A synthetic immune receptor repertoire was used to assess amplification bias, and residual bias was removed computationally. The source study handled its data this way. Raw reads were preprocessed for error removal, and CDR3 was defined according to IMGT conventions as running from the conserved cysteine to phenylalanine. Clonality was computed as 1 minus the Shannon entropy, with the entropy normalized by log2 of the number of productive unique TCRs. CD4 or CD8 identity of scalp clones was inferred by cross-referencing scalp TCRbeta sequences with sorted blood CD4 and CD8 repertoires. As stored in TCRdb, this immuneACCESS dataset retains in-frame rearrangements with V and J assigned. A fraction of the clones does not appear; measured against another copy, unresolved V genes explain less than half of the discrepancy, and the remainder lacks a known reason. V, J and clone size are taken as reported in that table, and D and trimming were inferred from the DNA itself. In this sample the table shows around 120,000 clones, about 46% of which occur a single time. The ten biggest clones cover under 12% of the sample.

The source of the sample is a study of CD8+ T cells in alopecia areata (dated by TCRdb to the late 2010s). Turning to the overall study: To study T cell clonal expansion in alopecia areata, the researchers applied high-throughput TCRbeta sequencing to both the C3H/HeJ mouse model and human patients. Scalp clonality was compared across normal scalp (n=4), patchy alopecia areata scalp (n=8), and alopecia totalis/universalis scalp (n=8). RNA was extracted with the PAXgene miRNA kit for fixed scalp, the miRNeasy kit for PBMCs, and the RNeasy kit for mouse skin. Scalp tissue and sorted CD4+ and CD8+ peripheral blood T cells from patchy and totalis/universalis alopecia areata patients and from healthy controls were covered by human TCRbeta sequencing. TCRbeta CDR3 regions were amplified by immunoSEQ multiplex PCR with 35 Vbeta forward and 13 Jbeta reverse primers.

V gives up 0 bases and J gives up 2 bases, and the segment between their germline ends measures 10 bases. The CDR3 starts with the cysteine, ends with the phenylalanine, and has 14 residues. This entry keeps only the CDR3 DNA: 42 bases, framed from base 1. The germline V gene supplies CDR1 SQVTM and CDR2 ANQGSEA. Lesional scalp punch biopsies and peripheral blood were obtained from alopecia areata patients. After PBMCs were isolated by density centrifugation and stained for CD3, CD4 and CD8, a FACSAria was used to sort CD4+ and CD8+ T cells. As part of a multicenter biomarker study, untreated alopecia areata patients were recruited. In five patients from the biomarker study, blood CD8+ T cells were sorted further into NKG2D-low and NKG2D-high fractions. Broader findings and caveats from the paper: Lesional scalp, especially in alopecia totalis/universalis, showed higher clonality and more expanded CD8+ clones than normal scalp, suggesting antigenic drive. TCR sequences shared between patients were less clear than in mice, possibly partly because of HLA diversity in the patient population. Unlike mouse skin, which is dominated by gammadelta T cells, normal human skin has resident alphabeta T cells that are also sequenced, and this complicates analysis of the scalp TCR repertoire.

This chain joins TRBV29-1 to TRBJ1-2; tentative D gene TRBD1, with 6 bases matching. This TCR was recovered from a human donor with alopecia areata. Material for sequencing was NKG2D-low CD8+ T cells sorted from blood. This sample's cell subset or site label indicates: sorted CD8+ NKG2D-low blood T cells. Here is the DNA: TGCAGCGTTGAAGAGGGGGGCGAAAACTATGGCTACACCTTC. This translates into CSVEEGGENYGYTF.